The 10 T cell receptor beta chains in this list originate from one sample, sequenced in a study of cytomegalovirus exposure and HLA in healthy donors. PCR involved 60 Vbeta and 13 Jbeta primers. The repertoire was sequenced with immunoSEQ multiplex PCR; TCRdb's copy has only in-frame clones and lacks some. Of some 150,000 clones in the sample, about 82% are singletons; the top ten hold 1.8%. Sequencing was carried out using PBMCs. The receptors originated from a female donor in good health and CMV-seropositive.

The rearrangement uses TRBV6-4 and TRBJ1-1; the match to TRBD1 covers 7 bases. The junction had 8 bases not matched to a gene; V was cut back by 6 bases and J by 4 bases. This CDR3 is built from 14 residues. Germline CDR1 is MRHNA and CDR2 is SNTAGT. CDR3 amino acids: CASRRDREVTEAFF. CDR3 nucleotide sequence: TGTGCCAGCAGGAGAGACAGGGAGGTCACTGAAGCTTTCTTT.

This chain uses TRBV5-7 with TRBJ2-5; 10 nucleotides line up with TRBD2. TRBV5-7 is sorted into the ORF group, with uncertain function. The V segment lost 4 bases and the J segment 1 base; nucleotides outside the gene matches: 10. This CDR3 comprises 17 residues. The CDR3 sequence: CASSPRASGRAQETQYF. CDR3 in DNA: TGTGCCAGCAGCCCGCGTGCGAGCGGGAGGGCCCAAGAGACCCAGTACTTC.

This CDR3 reads CASSSSIGGTQYF. The CDR3, as DNA: TGCGCCAGCAGCTCCTCGATCGGGGGTACGCAGTATTTT. The V call is TRBV5-1, the J call TRBJ2-3, with D maybe TRBD2 (6 bases). In germline, CDR1 is SGHRS, CDR2 YFSETQ. The CDR3 runs 13 residues. The V gene lost 3 bases and the J gene lost 8 bases, with 13 bases spanning the gap.

The chain has TRBV27 and TRBJ2-5, with 9 nucleotides matching TRBD2. Trimming cost V 6 bases and J 5 bases; bases outside gene matches: 7. Germline lookup yields CDR1 MNHEY and CDR2 SMNVEV (reference sequence). This CDR3 is 14 amino acids long. The CDR3 DNA sequence: TGTGCCAGCAGCCTAAGCGGGAGGACCGAGACCCAGTACTTC. Translating gives CASSLSGRTETQYF.

The J gene is TRBJ2-5, the V gene TRBV15; 14 bases align to TRBD2. The germline V gene encodes CDR1 LNHNV and CDR2 YYDKDF (reference sequence). J gave up 10 bases and V 1 base, and 2 bases lay outside the gene matches. This CDR3 has 14 residues. CDR3 bases: TGTGCCACCAGCAGAGGACTAGCGGGAGGGTTCCAGTACTTC. Protein product: CATSRGLAGGFQYF.

This chain links TRBV6-5 with TRBJ1-1; D might be TRBD1 (5 bases). The CDR3 is 12 residues long. The germline V gene has CDR1 MNHEY and CDR2 SVGAGI. V was shortened by 7 bases and J by 6 bases, with 12 bases between the two germline ends. The CDR3, as DNA: TGTGCCAGCACAGGGAACGGCCCTGAAGCTTTCTTT. This gives the protein CASTGNGPEAFF.

This clone was seen only a few times. The gene calls are TRBV28 and TRBJ2-1, with TRBD2 identical over 14 bases. The germline V gene encodes CDR1 MDHEN and CDR2 SYDVKM. V dropped 2 bases and J dropped 5; count of bases not matched to a gene: 5. The CDR3 sequence is 17 residues long. The CDR3 DNA is TGTGCCAGCAGTTTAGGGACTAGCGGGGGAACTAACAATGAGCAGTTCTTC. Translating gives CASSLGTSGGTNNEQFF.

In this sample, this clone turned up a few times. The chain recombines TRBV6-5 with TRBJ1-1, with 7 bases identical to TRBD1. The CDR3 sequence is 14 residues long. The V gene's germline CDR1 is MNHEY and CDR2 SVGAGI. The V segment lost 1 base and the J segment 7 bases; nucleotides outside the gene matches: 6. The CDR3 DNA sequence: TGTGCCAGCAGTTACTTAGACAGGGCCGGTGAAGCTTTCTTT. This encodes CASSYLDRAGEAFF.

As to this clone: The junction departs from the called germline gene at one end, perhaps through a read error. The sample holds other DNA sequences that translate to the same CDR3. The chain employs TRBV19 and TRBJ2-1; the match to TRBD1 covers 7 bases. Germline V CDR1 and CDR2: LNHDA, SQIVND (reference sequence). The CDR3 sequence is 14 residues long. This CDR3 is CASSLDRAYNEQFF. The CDR3 nucleotides are TGTGCCAGTAGTTTAGACAGGGCGTACAATGAGCAGTTCTTC.

This sequence joins TRBV18 and TRBJ1-3, with TRBD1 identical over 7 bases. The CDR3 sequence is 13 residues long. V dropped 11 bases and J dropped 2; count of bases not matched to a gene: 6. Per the germline V gene, CDR1 is KGHSH and CDR2 is LQKENI. This chain's CDR3 is CAGKTGPGNTIYF. In nucleotides, the CDR3 is TGTGCCGGAAAGACAGGGCCTGGAAACACCATATATTTT.